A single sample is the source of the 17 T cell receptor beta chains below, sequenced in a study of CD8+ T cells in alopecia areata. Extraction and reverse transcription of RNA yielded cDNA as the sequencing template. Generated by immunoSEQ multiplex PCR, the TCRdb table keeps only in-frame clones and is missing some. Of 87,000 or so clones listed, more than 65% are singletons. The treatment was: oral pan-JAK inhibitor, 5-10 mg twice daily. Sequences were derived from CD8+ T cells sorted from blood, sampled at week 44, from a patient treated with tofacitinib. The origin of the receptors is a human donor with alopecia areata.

The CDR3 spells CASSTRTAGRETQYF. The CDR3 DNA is TGTGCCAGTAGTACGCGGACAGCGGGTCGCGAGACCCAGTACTTC. V usage is TRBV19 and J usage is TRBJ2-5; D may be TRBD1 or TRBD2 (6 bases each). This CDR3 has 15 amino acids. The germline V gene has CDR1 LNHDA and CDR2 SQIVND (reference sequence). Trimming pared 4 bases from V and 5 bases from J, leaving 17 bases between.

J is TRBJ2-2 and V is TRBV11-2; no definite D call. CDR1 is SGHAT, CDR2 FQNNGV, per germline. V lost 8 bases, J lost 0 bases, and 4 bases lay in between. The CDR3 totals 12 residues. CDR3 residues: CASCSNTGELFF. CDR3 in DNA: TGTGCCAGCTGCTCGAACACCGGGGAGCTGTTTTTT.

The CDR3 reads CSVSTDTGAGEQFF. CDR3 in DNA: TGCAGCGTTTCGACCGATACAGGAGCAGGTGAGCAGTTCTTC. The chain combines TRBV29-1 with TRBJ2-1; maybe TRBD1 (5 bases). The V gene lost 5 bases and the J gene lost 9 bases, with 20 bases spanning the gap. Germline-derived CDR1 and CDR2 are SQVTM and ANQGSEA. The CDR3 covers 14 residues.

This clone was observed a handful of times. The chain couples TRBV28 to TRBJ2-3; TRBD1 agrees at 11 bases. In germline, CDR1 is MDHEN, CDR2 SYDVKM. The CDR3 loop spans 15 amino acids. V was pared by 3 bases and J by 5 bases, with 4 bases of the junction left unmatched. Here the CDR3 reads CASSFMDRGRDTQYF. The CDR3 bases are TGTGCCAGCAGTTTTATGGACAGGGGGCGAGATACGCAGTATTTT.

The CDR3 region is CASSVGKGSVESGELFF. CDR3 bases: TGTGCCAGCAGCGTAGGTAAAGGGAGTGTTGAGTCCGGGGAGCTGTTTTTT. The rearrangement uses TRBV9 and TRBJ2-2, with TRBD2 as a possible D gene (5 bases). V was shortened by 0 bases and J by 6 bases, with 18 bases between the two germline ends. Germline V CDR1 and CDR2: SGDLS, YYNGEE. The CDR3 is 17 residues long.

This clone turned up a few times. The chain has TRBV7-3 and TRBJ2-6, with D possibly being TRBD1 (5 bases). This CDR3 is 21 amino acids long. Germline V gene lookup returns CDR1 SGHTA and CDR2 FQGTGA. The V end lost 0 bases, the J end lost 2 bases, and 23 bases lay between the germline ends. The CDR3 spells CASSLTPAETDYAAGANVLTF. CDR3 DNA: TGTGCCAGCAGCTTAACGCCTGCCGAGACAGATTATGCGGCTGGGGCCAACGTCCTGACTTTC. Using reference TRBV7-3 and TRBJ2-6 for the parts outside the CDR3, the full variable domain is GAGVSQTPSNKVTEKGKYVELRCDPISGHTALYWYRQSLGQGPEFLIYFQGTGAADDSGLPNDRFFAVRPEGSVSTLKIQRTERGDSAVYLCASSLTPAETDYAAGANVLTFGAGSRLTVL.

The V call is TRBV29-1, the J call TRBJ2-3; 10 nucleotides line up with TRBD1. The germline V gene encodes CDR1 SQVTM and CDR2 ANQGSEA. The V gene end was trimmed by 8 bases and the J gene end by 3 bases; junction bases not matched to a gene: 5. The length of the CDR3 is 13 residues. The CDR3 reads CSLRDRGTDTQYF. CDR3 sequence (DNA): TGCAGCCTCCGGGACAGGGGTACAGATACGCAGTATTTT.

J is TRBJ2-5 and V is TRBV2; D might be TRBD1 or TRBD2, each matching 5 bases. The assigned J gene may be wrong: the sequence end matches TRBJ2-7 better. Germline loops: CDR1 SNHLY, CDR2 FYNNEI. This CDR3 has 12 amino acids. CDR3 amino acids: CASSEPGLEQYF. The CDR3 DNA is TGTGCCAGCAGTGAACCGGGGCTCGAGCAGTACTTC.

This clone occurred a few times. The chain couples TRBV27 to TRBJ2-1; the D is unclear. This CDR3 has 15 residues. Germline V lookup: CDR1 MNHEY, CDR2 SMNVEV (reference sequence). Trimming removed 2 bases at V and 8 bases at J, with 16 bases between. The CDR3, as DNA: TGTGCCAGCAGTTTAGCCGGACGGATCTTGGATGAGCAGTTCTTC. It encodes CASSLAGRILDEQFF.

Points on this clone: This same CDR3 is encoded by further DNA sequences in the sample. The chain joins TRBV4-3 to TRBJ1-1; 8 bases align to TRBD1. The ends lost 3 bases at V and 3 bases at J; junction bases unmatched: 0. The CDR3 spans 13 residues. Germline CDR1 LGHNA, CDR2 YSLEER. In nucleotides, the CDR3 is TGCGCCAGCAGCCAGGACAGGGACACTGAAGCTTTCTTT. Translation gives CASSQDRDTEAFF.

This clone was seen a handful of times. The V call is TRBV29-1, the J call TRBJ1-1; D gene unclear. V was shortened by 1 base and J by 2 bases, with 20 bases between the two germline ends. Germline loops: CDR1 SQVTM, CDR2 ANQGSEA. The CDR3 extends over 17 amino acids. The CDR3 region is CSVEVFLGSGVNTEAFF. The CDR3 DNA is TGCAGCGTTGAAGTGTTTTTGGGATCCGGGGTCAACACTGAAGCTTTCTTT.

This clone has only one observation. Here the CDR3 DNA reads TGTGCCAGCAGCGAGGGTCGGGGCACTGAAGCTTTCTTT. The encoded protein is CASSEGRGTEAFF. This sequence joins TRBV2 and TRBJ1-1; D call uncertain. V lost 6 bases and J 4 bases, leaving 12 bases between the germline ends. Germline V lookup: CDR1 SNHLY, CDR2 FYNNEI. This CDR3 is 13 amino acids long.

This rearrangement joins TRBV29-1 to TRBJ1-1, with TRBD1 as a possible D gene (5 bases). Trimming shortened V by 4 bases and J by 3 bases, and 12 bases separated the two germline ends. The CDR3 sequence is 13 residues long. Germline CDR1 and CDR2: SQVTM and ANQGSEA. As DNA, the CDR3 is TGCAGCGTTGTGGGGGAGTTCGACACTGAAGCTTTCTTT. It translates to CSVVGEFDTEAFF.

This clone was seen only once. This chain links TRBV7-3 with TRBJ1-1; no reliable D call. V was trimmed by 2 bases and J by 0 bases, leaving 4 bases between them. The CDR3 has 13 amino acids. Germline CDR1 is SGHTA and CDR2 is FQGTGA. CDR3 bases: TGTGCCAGCAGCTTATGGATGAACACTGAAGCTTTCTTT. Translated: CASSLWMNTEAFF.

CDR3 bases: TGTGCCAGCAGCTTAGAGCAGGGCGACTATGGCTACACCTTC. As protein: CASSLEQGDYGYTF. This rearrangement joins TRBV7-6 to TRBJ1-2; a weak D match, TRBD1 (5 bases). The V end was cut by 1 base, the J end by 3 bases, with 9 bases between. The CDR3 totals 14 residues. CDR1 and CDR2 from the germline V gene are SGHVS and FNYEAQ.

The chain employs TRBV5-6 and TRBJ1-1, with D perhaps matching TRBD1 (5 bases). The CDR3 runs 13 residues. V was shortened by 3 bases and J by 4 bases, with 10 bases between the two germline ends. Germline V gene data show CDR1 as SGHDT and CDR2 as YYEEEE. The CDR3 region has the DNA TGTGCCAGCAGCTCCGGGACTTCCACTGAAGCTTTCTTT. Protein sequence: CASSSGTSTEAFF.

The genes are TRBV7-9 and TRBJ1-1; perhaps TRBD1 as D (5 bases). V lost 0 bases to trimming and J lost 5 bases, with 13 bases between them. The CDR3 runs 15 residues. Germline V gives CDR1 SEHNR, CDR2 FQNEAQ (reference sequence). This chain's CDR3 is CASSLAEGKGTEAFF. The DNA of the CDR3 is TGTGCCAGCAGCTTAGCGGAGGGGAAGGGGACTGAAGCTTTCTTT.